Listed below are T cell receptor beta chains from one sample, sequenced in a study of regulatory T cells in long-lasting Graves disease. TCRdb processed the multiplex PCR reads anew with MiXCR; each CDR3 protein has one entry. The repertoire holds 350,000 to 500,000 distinct CDR3 sequences, around 13% seen once, with 17% in the top ten. A further study also used this sample, focusing on T cells in Graves' hyperthyroidism and ophthalmopathy.

This specimen was peripheral blood mononuclear cells (PBMCs), taken at new diagnosis, from a patient treated with antithyroid drugs. The receptors were sampled from a woman in her fifties or sixties with Graves disease. Each CDR3 is given with its conserved first and last residue. A D gene is named only where the DNA matches it firmly. Size tells how often a clone was seen (once, few, many) or the class of an expanded clone, and some rows leave it out.

j_gene,d_gene,v_gene,abundance,CDR3nt,CDR3aa
TRBJ2-2,-,TRBV30,many,TGTGCCTGGAGTGTTCAGGGGGGGAGCACCGGGGAGCTGTTTTTT,CAWSVQGGSTGELFF
TRBJ2-1,-,TRBV7-6,many,TGTGCCAGCAGCTTAGCTGCTAGCAGTAGCTCCTACAATGAGCAGTTCTTC,CASSLAASSSSYNEQFF
TRBJ2-5,TRBD1,TRBV20-1,-,TGCAGTGCTACCAACTCGACAGGGGTTCAAGAGACCCAGTACTTC,CSATNSTGVQETQYF
TRBJ2-1,TRBD1,TRBV12-3/TRBV12-4,many,TGTGCCAGCAGTGGACAGGGTTCCCTTCAGTTCTTC,CASSGQGSLQFF
TRBJ2-3,-,TRBV20-1,many,TGCAGTGCTAGAGATTTGAGCGGGCGCACAGATACGCAGTATTTT,CSARDLSGRTDTQYF
TRBJ1-2,-,TRBV9,few,TGTGCCAGCAGCGTAGATCAGGCTCAAGACTATGGCTACACCTTC,CASSVDQAQDYGYTF
TRBJ2-3,-,TRBV28,many,TGTGCCAGCCGGACGATTTGGGGGACAGATACGCAGTATTTT,CASRTIWGTDTQYF
TRBJ2-7,-,TRBV6-2/TRBV6-3,few,TGTGCCAGCAGTGAATATCAGGTCGAGCAGTACTTC,CASSEYQVEQYF
TRBJ2-3,-,TRBV6-2/TRBV6-3,-,TGTGCCAGCAGTCCGGGACACAACACAGATACGCAGTATTTT,CASSPGHNTDTQYF
TRBJ1-4,-,TRBV5-5,few,TGTGCCAGCAGCCCTCAGGGGTATGAGGCTGAAAAACTGTTTTTT,CASSPQGYEAEKLFF
TRBJ2-7,-,TRBV13,few,TGTGCCAGCAGCCCACCCGGACGCTACGAGCAGTACTTC,CASSPPGRYEQYF
TRBJ2-3,-,TRBV3-1,many,TGTGCCAGCAGCCTCTCAATTTCCACAGATACGCAGTATTTT,CASSLSISTDTQYF
TRBJ2-5,-,TRBV19,-,TGTGCCAGTAGTATGTCCAGGGAAGAGACCCAGTACTTC,CASSMSREETQYF
TRBJ2-5,TRBD1,TRBV28,-,TGTGCCAGCAGCGCCGGACAGGGGACGGGCACGGAGACCCAGTACTTC,CASSAGQGTGTETQYF
TRBJ1-2,TRBD1,TRBV30,-,TGTGCCTGGAGTCGGGACAGGGGGGGGTATGGCTACACCTTC,CAWSRDRGGYGYTF
TRBJ1-1,-,TRBV28,many,TGTGCCAGCAGTTTATGGTCAGGCCCGAACACTGAAGCTTTCTTT,CASSLWSGPNTEAFF
TRBJ2-5,TRBD2,TRBV7-8,many,TGTGCCAGCAGCTTACACGCTAGCGGGAGATACCAAGAGACCCAGTACTTC,CASSLHASGRYQETQYF
TRBJ2-7,-,TRBV7-2,many,TGTGCCAGCAGCCCCCTAAGGTTCCACGAGCAGTACTTC,CASSPLRFHEQYF
TRBJ2-1,TRBD1,TRBV12-3/TRBV12-4,many,TGTGCCAGCAGTTTAAGCAGGGGGCGTCAGTGGGTTGAGCAGTTCTTC,CASSLSRGRQWVEQFF
TRBJ2-7,TRBD2,TRBV3-1,many,TGTGCCAGCAGCCAACTAGCGGGAGTCGAGCAGTACTTC,CASSQLAGVEQYF
TRBJ1-6,TRBD1,TRBV12-3/TRBV12-4,many,TGTGCCAGCTCGACAGGGGGAGGCTCACCCCTCCACTTT,CASSTGGGSPLHF
TRBJ2-7,-,TRBV5-1,many,TGCGCCAGCAGCTTGACCTTCGACAGGCCCTCCTACGAGCAGTACTTC,CASSLTFDRPSYEQYF
TRBJ2-5,TRBD1,TRBV20-1,-,TGCAGTGCTAGAGCGGCAGGGGGTCCTCAAGCGACCCCGTACTTC,CSARAAGGPQATPYF
TRBJ2-5,-,TRBV18,few,TGTGCCAGCTCATCTAGCCACCAAGAGACCCAGTACTTC,CASSSSHQETQYF
TRBJ2-1,-,TRBV2,many,TGTGCCAGCAGGGGACTGTCCAATGAGCAGTTCTTC,CASRGLSNEQFF
TRBJ2-1,-,TRBV11-2,-,TGTGCCAGCAGCTTAAGGAGACTAGACAATGAGCAGTTCTTC,CASSLRRLDNEQFF
TRBJ2-7,-,TRBV29-1,few,TGCAGCGTTGAAGAACCCGGGAACGAGCAGTACTTC,CSVEEPGNEQYF
TRBJ2-7,-,TRBV30,-,TGTGCCTGGACAGCCGGCGCCGGCGAGCAGTACTTC,CAWTAGAGEQYF
TRBJ2-3,TRBD2,TRBV19,-,TGTGCCAGTAGTAAAAATTTAGCGGGAGACACAGATACGCAGTATTTT,CASSKNLAGDTDTQYF
TRBJ2-5,-,TRBV9,-,TGTGCCAGCACCGCGACGGGGACAAACAAAGAGACCCAGTACTTC,CASTATGTNKETQYF
TRBJ2-3,TRBD2,TRBV13,-,TGTGCCAGCAGCCGGGGAGGGTTTGGGTCCGTGGGGACAGATACGCAGTATTTT,CASSRGGFGSVGTDTQYF
TRBJ2-1,TRBD1,TRBV6-1,-,TGTGCCAGCAGGCAGACGCAGACAGGGTATTACAATGAGCAGTTCTTC,CASRQTQTGYYNEQFF
TRBJ1-2,-,TRBV18,many,TGTGCCAGCTCACCACCTAACAACAACAGGGTTGGTGGCTACACCTTC,CASSPPNNNRVGGYTF
TRBJ2-1,TRBD2,TRBV14,many,TGTGCCAGCAGCCAAGATCCTCGGACTAGCGGGACATACAATGAGCAGTTCTTC,CASSQDPRTSGTYNEQFF
TRBJ2-7,-,TRBV28,many,TGTGCCAGCAGTTTAGGAGGGGCAACCTACGAGCAGTACTTC,CASSLGGATYEQYF
TRBJ2-6,TRBD2,TRBV28,-,TGTGCCAGCACGAGTCTAGCGGGTTCCTCTGGGGCCAACGTCCTGACTTTC,CASTSLAGSSGANVLTF
TRBJ2-1,TRBD2,TRBV6-9,-,TGTGCCAGCAGTTACTGGGGCGGGAGTGAGTACAATGAGCAGTTCTTC,CASSYWGGSEYNEQFF
TRBJ2-1,TRBD2,TRBV7-2,many,TGTGCCAGCAGGCCAACCGGGACTAGCTTAAATGAGCAGTTCTTC,CASRPTGTSLNEQFF
TRBJ1-5,TRBD1,TRBV6-9,many,TGTGCCAGCAGTTCATTGACAGGGCCGGAAAATCAGCCCCAGCATTTT,CASSSLTGPENQPQHF
TRBJ2-5,-,TRBV24-1,many,TGTGCCACCAGTGATTTTCAAGAGACCCAGTACTTC,CATSDFQETQYF
TRBJ2-1,TRBD2,TRBV7-3,many,TGTGCCAGCAGCTTAAAGCTAGCGGGAGTGAATGAGCAGTTCTTC,CASSLKLAGVNEQFF
TRBJ2-7,TRBD1,TRBV28,many,TGTGCCAGCAGTCCGTCCCTGGGACAGACCTACGAGCAGTACTTC,CASSPSLGQTYEQYF
TRBJ2-3,-,TRBV7-2,many,TGTGCCAGCAGCTTAGAGGGTTGGGCAGATACGCAGTATTTT,CASSLEGWADTQYF
TRBJ1-1,-,TRBV11-2,few,TGTGCCACCAACAACGGACTCCCGAACACTGAAGCTTTCTTT,CATNNGLPNTEAFF
TRBJ1-6,-,TRBV28,many,TGTGCCAGCAGCCCCCTCTTGGGTAATTCACCCCTCCACTTT,CASSPLLGNSPLHF
TRBJ2-3,-,TRBV28,many,TGTGCCAGCAGCCAACACAGAGGGACCTCCACAGATACGCAGTATTTT,CASSQHRGTSTDTQYF
TRBJ1-2,-,TRBV11-1,many,TGTGCCAGCGGGTCCTTCGGTGGCTACACCTTC,CASGSFGGYTF
TRBJ2-7,-,TRBV6-2/TRBV6-3,many,TGTGCCAGCAGTTACTCGGAATTCTACGAGCAGTACTTC,CASSYSEFYEQYF
TRBJ1-1,-,TRBV19,-,TGTGCCAGTACCCTCGGCGGGGGAAACACTGAAGCTTTCTTT,CASTLGGGNTEAFF
TRBJ2-1,TRBD2,TRBV6-1,many,TGTGCCAGCAGTGAGGGACTAGCTTTATACAATGAGCAGTTCTTC,CASSEGLALYNEQFF
TRBJ2-1,TRBD2,TRBV28,many,TGTGCCAGCAGATTCCGGACTAGCGGCTACAATGAGCAGTTCTTC,CASRFRTSGYNEQFF
TRBJ2-5,TRBD1,TRBV3-1,-,TGTGCCAGCAGCCAAGAACTCTCAGCGGCCACCGGGACAGGGCTTTTGAAAGAGACCCAGTACTTC,CASSQELSAATGTGLLKETQYF